What follows are 19 T cell receptor beta chains derived from one specimen sequenced in a study of cytomegalovirus exposure and HLA in healthy donors. Assay: immunoSEQ multiplex PCR; the TCRdb copy retains only in-frame clones and omits some. The sample shows roughly 52,000 clones, approximately 93% of them seen only once. Specimen: PBMCs. These receptors all come from a woman under 30 in good health and CMV-seropositive.

The chain joins TRBV28 to TRBJ2-1, with TRBD2 matching 10 bases. The J segment lost 4 bases and the V segment lost 5 bases, leaving 8 bases of the junction unmatched. The germline V gene has CDR1 MDHEN and CDR2 SYDVKM. The CDR3 consists of 16 residues. The CDR3 DNA reads TGTGCCAGCAGTCCAACCCTAGCGGGGGCGTACAATGAGCAGTTCTTC. It codes for CASSPTLAGAYNEQFF.

The chain links TRBV6-5 to TRBJ2-1; 8 bases map to TRBD2. The CDR3 is 15 amino acids. V lost 5 bases, J lost 7 bases, and 10 bases stayed unmatched. The germline gives CDR1 MNHEY, CDR2 SVGAGI. The CDR3 sequence: CASSPPGGPRNEQFF. DNA for the CDR3: TGTGCCAGCAGTCCGCCGGGGGGGCCACGGAATGAGCAGTTCTTC.

V is TRBV28 and J is TRBJ1-6; no definite D call. The CDR3 has 14 amino acids. Trimming removed 6 bases from V and 2 bases from J, with 8 bases in between. In germline, CDR1 is MDHEN, CDR2 SYDVKM. The CDR3 protein is CASSPGTYNSPLHF. The CDR3 bases are TGTGCCAGCAGCCCCGGGACCTATAATTCACCCCTCCACTTT.

The chain carries TRBV11-2 and TRBJ2-1, with 10 nucleotides matching TRBD1. Trimming at V came to 4 bases and at J to 3 bases, leaving 9 bases not matched to a gene. In germline, CDR1 is SGHAT, CDR2 FQNNGV. This CDR3 contains 17 residues. CDR3: CASSSLGGTGVYNEQFF. Written as DNA, the CDR3 is TGTGCCAGCAGCTCCTTGGGGGGGACAGGGGTCTACAATGAGCAGTTCTTC.

This chain connects TRBV18 to TRBJ2-7, with D hard to call. Germline V lookup: CDR1 KGHSH, CDR2 LQKENI. The CDR3 sequence is 15 residues long. The V and J ends lost 1 base and 7 bases respectively, with 17 bases between them. CDR3 nucleotide sequence: TGTGCCAGCTCACCACGAGATCTGGCCAAGGAGGAGCAGTACTTC. Protein sequence: CASSPRDLAKEEQYF.

The rearrangement uses TRBV4-1 and TRBJ2-3; D might be TRBD2 (5 bases). The length of the CDR3 is 15 residues. Germline CDR1 MGHRA, CDR2 YSYEKL. The V and J ends lost 6 bases and 0 bases respectively, with 13 bases between them. This CDR3 reads CASRGLAPSTDTQYF. In nucleotides, the CDR3 is TGCGCCAGCAGAGGGTTAGCGCCGAGCACAGATACGCAGTATTTT.

The chain links TRBV19 to TRBJ1-2; no firm D call. CDR1 is LNHDA and CDR2 is SQIVND in the germline V gene (reference sequence). The V end was cut by 5 bases, the J end by 2 bases, with 6 bases between. This CDR3 has 12 amino acids. For the CDR3, the DNA is TGTGCCAGTAGTCCACGGAACTATGGCTACACCTTC. Encoded protein: CASSPRNYGYTF.

This chain links TRBV29-1 with TRBJ1-3; no definite D call. Germline-derived CDR1 and CDR2 are SQVTM and ANQGSEA. This CDR3 is 15 amino acids long. Trimming removed 6 bases from V and 0 bases from J, with 15 bases in between. CDR3 loop: CSVGGLLASGNTIYF. Here the CDR3 DNA reads TGCAGCGTGGGAGGACTTCTAGCCTCTGGAAACACCATATATTTT.

V and J are TRBV5-1 and TRBJ2-7, with TRBD1 as a possible D gene (6 bases). From germline, CDR1 is SGHRS and CDR2 YFSETQ. The V end lost 4 bases, the J end lost 3 bases, and 17 bases lay between the germline ends. The CDR3 is made up of 15 amino acids. The CDR3 spells CASSPKQGRDYEQYF. Here the CDR3 DNA reads TGCGCCAGCAGCCCTAAACAGGGTCGGGACTACGAGCAGTACTTC.

This rearrangement joins TRBV7-2 to TRBJ2-1, with 7 bases that match TRBD1. The germline V gene encodes CDR1 SGHTA and CDR2 FQGNSA. This CDR3 has 14 amino acids. Germline trimming cut 3 bases from V and 2 bases from J; bases unmatched to any gene: 1. The CDR3 sequence: CASSLGQTYNEQFF. CDR3 DNA: TGTGCCAGCAGCTTGGGACAGACCTACAATGAGCAGTTCTTC.

The chain carries TRBV16 and TRBJ1-2; D ambiguous. This CDR3 has 17 amino acids. Trimming removed 0 bases at V and 7 bases at J, with 21 bases between. The germline gives CDR1 KGHSY, CDR2 FQNENV. The CDR3 region has the DNA TGTGCCAGCAGCCAATCCAACCTTCGGCACAGAGCACGTGGCTACACCTTC. This encodes CASSQSNLRHRARGYTF.

This rearrangement joins TRBV10-3 to TRBJ2-1; perhaps TRBD2 as D (6 bases). Germline assignment: CDR1 ENHRY and CDR2 SYGVKD. V gave up 4 bases and J gave up 5 bases, with 12 bases separating them. CDR3 length: 14 amino acids. Written as DNA, the CDR3 is TGTGCCATCAGTGGACCGGGGGTTAACAATGAGCAGTTCTTC. Protein product: CAISGPGVNNEQFF.

CDR3 sequence (DNA): TGTGCCAGCAGCCAGGGACTAGCGGGGGGACTGGGAACCGGGGAGCTGTTTTTT. This encodes CASSQGLAGGLGTGELFF. The V call is TRBV9, the J call TRBJ2-2; 15 nucleotides align to TRBD2. Germline CDR1 reads SGDLS; CDR2 reads YYNGEE. The CDR3 loop spans 18 amino acids. J lost 5 bases, V lost 4 bases, and 9 bases had no gene match.

This sequence joins TRBV4-1 and TRBJ1-2; D call uncertain. Germline V gives CDR1 MGHRA, CDR2 YSYEKL. Trimming cost V 0 bases and J 7 bases, with 15 bases left between them. CDR3 length: 15 amino acids. Here the CDR3 DNA reads TGCGCCAGCAGCCAAGAATCCTCCCTGCTACGTGGCTACACCTTC. This sequence encodes CASSQESSLLRGYTF.

The V call is TRBV23-1, the J call TRBJ2-7; unclear D gene. TRBV23-1 is assigned to the ORF class and has an uncertain function. The CDR3 spans 17 residues. Deletions cut 6 bases from V and 0 bases from J, with 21 bases between. The CDR3: CASSHDQYQVSSYEQYF. CDR3 in DNA: TGCGCCAGCAGCCATGATCAATATCAAGTTAGCTCCTACGAGCAGTACTTC.

V is TRBV10-3 and J is TRBJ2-7, with 8 bases fitting TRBD1. The CDR3 runs to 13 residues. Germline loops: CDR1 ENHRY, CDR2 SYGVKD. With V trimmed by 5 bases and J by 7 bases, 7 bases remained unmatched. The CDR3 DNA sequence: TGTGCCATCAGTCCCGGACAGGGAGGAGAGCAGTACTTC. Encoded protein: CAISPGQGGEQYF.

The chain links TRBV5-1 to TRBJ2-3, with 9 bases fitting TRBD2. V lost 1 base, J lost 6 bases, and 12 bases stayed unmatched. CDR1 and CDR2 (germline): SGHRS, YFSETQ. The CDR3 is 17 amino acids. The CDR3 DNA reads as TGCGCCAGCAGCTTGATTAGCGGGGGCCTATTCGTGGATACGCAGTATTTT. This gives the protein CASSLISGGLFVDTQYF.

The CDR3: CASSIGQVRDTQYF. Here the CDR3 DNA reads TGTGCCAGTAGTATAGGGCAGGTTCGAGATACGCAGTATTTT. The chain couples TRBV19 to TRBJ2-3; D uncertain. Trimming shortened V by 1 base and J by 5 bases, and 10 bases separated the two germline ends. There are 14 residues in the CDR3. Looked up from germline, CDR1 is LNHDA and CDR2 is SQIVND (reference sequence).

The chain is built from TRBV27 and TRBJ2-7; TRBD2 is a possible D gene (6 bases). In germline, CDR1 is MNHEY, CDR2 SMNVEV (reference sequence). V shed 6 bases and J shed 0 bases, with 12 bases lying between them. The CDR3 length is 14 residues. CDR3 nucleotides: TGTGCCAGCAGAGCGGGTCTTGGCTCCTACGAGCAGTACTTC. Protein sequence: CASRAGLGSYEQYF.